These T cell receptor beta chains were read from a single sample in a study of shared clonotypes between healthy human individuals. Method: immunoSEQ multiplex PCR; TCRdb's copy keeps in-frame clones and lacks some. This table has hundreds of thousands of clones, roughly 72% appearing once. Sequencing was performed on memory CD4+ T cells sorted from blood. The receptors were gathered from a woman in her twenties or thirties in good health. Each CDR3 is given without its conserved first and last residue. The order of the fields is J gene, V gene, CDR3 protein.

J gene: TRBJ1-1; V gene: TRBV14; CDR3 protein: ASSPNRLNTEAF
J gene: TRBJ1-4; V gene: TRBV10-3; CDR3 protein: AISESERGGEKLF
J gene: TRBJ2-5; V gene: TRBV18; CDR3 protein: ASSPQQGGETQY
J gene: TRBJ2-1; V gene: TRBV27; CDR3 protein: ASSARSEQF
J gene: TRBJ1-2; V gene: TRBV19; CDR3 protein: ASSIPGNYGYT
J gene: TRBJ1-1; V gene: TRBV5-4; CDR3 protein: ASSPPGARNTEAF
J gene: TRBJ1-1; V gene: TRBV6-1; CDR3 protein: ASSPETGMNTEAF
J gene: TRBJ2-1; V gene: TRBV18; CDR3 protein: ASSPPSGGTYNEQF
J gene: TRBJ2-1; V gene: TRBV2; CDR3 protein: ASSGPGGSRNEQF
J gene: TRBJ2-2; V gene: TRBV7-9; CDR3 protein: ASSWSRPGAGELF